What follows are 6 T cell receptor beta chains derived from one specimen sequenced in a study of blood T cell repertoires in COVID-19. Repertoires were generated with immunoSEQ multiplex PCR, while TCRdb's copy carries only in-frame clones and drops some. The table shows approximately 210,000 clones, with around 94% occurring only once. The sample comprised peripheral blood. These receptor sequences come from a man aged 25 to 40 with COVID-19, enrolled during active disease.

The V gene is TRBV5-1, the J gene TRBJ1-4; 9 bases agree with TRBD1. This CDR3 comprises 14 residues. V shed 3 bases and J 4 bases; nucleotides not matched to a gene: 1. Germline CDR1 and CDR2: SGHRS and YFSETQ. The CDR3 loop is CASSWTGDNEKLFF. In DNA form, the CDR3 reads TGCGCCAGCAGCTGGACAGGGGATAATGAAAAACTGTTTTTT.

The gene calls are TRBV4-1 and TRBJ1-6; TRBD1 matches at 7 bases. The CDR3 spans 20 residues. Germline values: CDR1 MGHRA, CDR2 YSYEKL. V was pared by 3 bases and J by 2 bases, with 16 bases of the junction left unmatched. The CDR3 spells CASSQAPTNRGSTYNSPLHF. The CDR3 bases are TGCGCCAGCAGCCAGGCCCCCACTAACAGGGGTAGCACCTATAATTCACCCCTCCACTTT.

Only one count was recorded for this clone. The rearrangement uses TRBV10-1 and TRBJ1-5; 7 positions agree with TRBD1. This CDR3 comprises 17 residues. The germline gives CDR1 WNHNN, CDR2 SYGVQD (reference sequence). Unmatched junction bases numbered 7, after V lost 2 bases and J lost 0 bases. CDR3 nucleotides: TGCGCCAGCAGTGAGCCGACCGGGACAGATAGCAATCAGCCCCAGCATTTT. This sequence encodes CASSEPTGTDSNQPQHF.

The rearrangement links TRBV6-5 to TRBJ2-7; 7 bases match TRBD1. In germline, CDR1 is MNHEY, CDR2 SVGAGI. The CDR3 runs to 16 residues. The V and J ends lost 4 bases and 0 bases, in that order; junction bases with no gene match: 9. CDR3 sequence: CASSSYGTEDSYEQYF. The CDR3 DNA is TGTGCCAGCAGTTCTTACGGGACAGAAGACTCCTACGAGCAGTACTTC.

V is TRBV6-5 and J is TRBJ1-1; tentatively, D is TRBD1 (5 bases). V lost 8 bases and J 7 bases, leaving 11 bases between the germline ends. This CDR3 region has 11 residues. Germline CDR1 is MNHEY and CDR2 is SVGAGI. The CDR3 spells CASWGAFEAFF. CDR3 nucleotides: TGTGCCAGCTGGGGCGCTTTTGAAGCTTTCTTT.

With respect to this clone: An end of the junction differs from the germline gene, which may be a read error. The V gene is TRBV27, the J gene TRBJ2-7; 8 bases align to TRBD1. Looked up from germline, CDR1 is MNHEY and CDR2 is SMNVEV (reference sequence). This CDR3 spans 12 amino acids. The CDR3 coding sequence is TGTGCCAGCAGTTTCCGTGGACAGGGAAAACACTTC. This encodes CASSFRGQGKHF.